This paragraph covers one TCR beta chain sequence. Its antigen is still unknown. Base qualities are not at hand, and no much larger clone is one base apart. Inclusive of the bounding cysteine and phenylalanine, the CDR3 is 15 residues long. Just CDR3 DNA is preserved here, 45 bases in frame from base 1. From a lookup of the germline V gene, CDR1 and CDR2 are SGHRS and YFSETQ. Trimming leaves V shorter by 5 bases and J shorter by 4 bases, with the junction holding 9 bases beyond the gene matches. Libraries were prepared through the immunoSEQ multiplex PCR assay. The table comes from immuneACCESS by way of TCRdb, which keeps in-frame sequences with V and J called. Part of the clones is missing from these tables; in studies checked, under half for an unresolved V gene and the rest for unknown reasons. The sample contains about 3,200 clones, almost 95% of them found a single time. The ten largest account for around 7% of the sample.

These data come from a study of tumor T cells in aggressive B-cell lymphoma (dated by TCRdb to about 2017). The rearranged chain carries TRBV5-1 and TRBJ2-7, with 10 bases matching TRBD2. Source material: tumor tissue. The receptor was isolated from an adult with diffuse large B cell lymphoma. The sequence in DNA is TGCGCCAGCAGACTGTCTAGCGGGAGTTGGTACGAGCAGTACTTC. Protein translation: CASRLSSGSWYEQYF.